These 10 T cell receptor beta chains share one sample of origin, sequenced in a study of control samples from healthy donors and cancer patients. Sequencing was performed with immunoSEQ multiplex PCR; in TCRdb, only in-frame clones are kept and a portion is missing. The data contain 90,000 or so clones, around four fifths of them singletons. Sequencing used blood. These receptors were collected from a man under 40 in good health.

The gene calls are TRBV10-2 and TRBJ1-2; D not certain. V lost 9 bases and J lost 1, with 15 bases in between. This CDR3 contains 14 residues. In germline, CDR1 is WSHSY, CDR2 SAAADI. The CDR3 DNA reads as TGCGCCAGAAGGGAGGAGGAGGATAACTATGGCTACACCTTC. Protein: CARREEEDNYGYTF.

This clone was observed a single time. The chain uses TRBV5-1 and TRBJ2-3; D not certain. V lost 3 bases and J 2 bases, leaving 4 bases between the germline ends. There are 12 residues in the CDR3. Germline V gene lookup returns CDR1 SGHRS and CDR2 YFSETQ. The CDR3 sequence is CASSSNTDTQYF. The CDR3 DNA follows: TGCGCCAGCAGCTCAAACACAGATACGCAGTATTTT.

The V gene is TRBV5-1, the J gene TRBJ1-5; D remains ambiguous. Germline V gene lookup returns CDR1 SGHRS and CDR2 YFSETQ. The V end lost 0 bases, the J end lost 5 bases, and 12 bases lay between the germline ends. The CDR3 runs to 15 residues. DNA of the CDR3: TGCGCCAGCAGCTTGGGAACGTCACCCGATCAGCCCCAGCATTTT. Its translation is CASSLGTSPDQPQHF.

This chain uses TRBV29-1 with TRBJ1-3; D is undetermined. The CDR3 is 13 residues long. CDR1 and CDR2 from the germline V gene are SQVTM and ANQGSEA. V was cut by 4 bases and J by 3 bases, with 10 bases left in between. The CDR3 here is CSVGASGGNTIYF. The CDR3, as DNA: TGCAGCGTTGGGGCCTCGGGTGGAAACACCATATATTTT.

The CDR3 DNA follows: TGTGCCAGTCTCGACAGGTCCATGAACACTGAAGCTTTCTTT. Amino acid sequence: CASLDRSMNTEAFF. V gene TRBV19 combines with J gene TRBJ1-1, with D possibly being TRBD1 (6 bases). The CDR3 covers 14 residues. Germline CDR1 and CDR2: LNHDA and SQIVND (reference sequence). The V gene lost 8 bases and the J gene lost 0 bases, with 13 bases spanning the gap.

The chain is built from TRBV9 and TRBJ1-1; D not resolved. The ends were cut back, 3 bases at V and 6 bases at J, with 15 bases in the middle. Looked up from germline, CDR1 is SGDLS and CDR2 is YYNGEE. The CDR3 has 14 residues. CDR3 bases: TGTGCCAGCAGCGCCCATACACAGAGCGCTGAAGCTTTCTTT. Its protein product is CASSAHTQSAEAFF.

This clone was detected only once. The V call is TRBV11-2, the J call TRBJ1-1; no clear D gene. CDR1 SGHAT and CDR2 FQNNGV come from the germline V gene. CDR3 length: 15 residues. V lost 4 bases and J 2 bases, leaving 14 bases between the germline ends. The DNA of the CDR3 is TGTGCCAGCAGCTCTAAGGACGGTCTAAACACTGAAGCTTTCTTT. It encodes CASSSKDGLNTEAFF.

This rearrangement joins TRBV20-1 to TRBJ1-1; possible D gene TRBD1, 6 bases. The CDR3 contains 11 residues. Looked up from germline, CDR1 is DFQATT and CDR2 is SNEGSKA (reference sequence). V shed 3 bases and J shed 8 bases, with 10 bases lying between them. The CDR3 sequence: CSASWGLEAFF. In DNA form, the CDR3 reads TGCAGTGCTAGTTGGGGGCTGGAAGCTTTCTTT.

CDR3 bases: TGTGCCAGCACTCAGACCTTTGGCACTGAAGCTTTCTTT. Amino acid sequence: CASTQTFGTEAFF. The rearrangement joins TRBV6-5 to TRBJ1-1, with D uncertain. The CDR3 is made up of 13 amino acids. The V end lost 7 bases, the J end lost 4 bases, and 13 bases lay between the germline ends. Germline CDR1 MNHEY, CDR2 SVGAGI.

This chain connects TRBV7-9 to TRBJ1-1, with TRBD1 matching over 7 bases. With 6 bases clipped from V and 1 base from J, the junction kept 8 bases outside the gene matches. Germline V CDR1 and CDR2: SEHNR, FQNEAQ (reference sequence). CDR3 size: 15 residues. In nucleotides, the CDR3 is TGTGCCAGCAGTCAATCACAGGGGCAGAACACTGAAGCTTTCTTT. Translating gives CASSQSQGQNTEAFF.